Following are 23 T cell receptor beta chains from one sample sequenced in a study of metastatic and nonmetastatic thyroid tumors. TCRdb reanalyzed the PCR reads with MiXCR. Of 20,000 to 25,000 clones listed, approximately 24% are singletons. Thyroid surgery was preceded by no treatment in any patient. Sequenced material: tumor tissue. Receptors originate from a female donor with papillary thyroid cancer or a benign thyroid nodule (not recorded which). Some clones in this sample may be carry-over from other donors' samples.

The chain couples TRBV11-1 to TRBJ2-7, with D maybe TRBD1 (6 bases). From germline, CDR1 is SGHAT and CDR2 FQDESV (reference sequence). The CDR3 runs 16 residues. Trimming took off 0 bases at V and 3 bases at J, with 15 bases between the two ends. CDR3 amino acids: CASSLALQGQFYEQYF. CDR3 DNA sequence: TGTGCCAGCAGCTTAGCTCTTCAGGGACAATTCTACGAGCAGTACTTC. The variable domain in full, completed from reference TRBV11-1 and TRBJ2-7, reads EAEVAQSPRYKITEKSQAVAFWCDPISGHATLYWYRQILGQGPELLVQFQDESVVDDSQLPKDRFSAERLKGVDSTLKIQPAELGDSAMYLCASSLALQGQFYEQYFGPGTRLTVT.

V usage is TRBV28 and J usage is TRBJ1-1; 9 bases fit TRBD1. The J segment lost 2 bases and the V segment lost 4 bases, leaving 5 bases of the junction unmatched. There are 15 residues in the CDR3. CDR1 MDHEN and CDR2 SYDVKM come from the germline V gene. CDR3 in amino acids: CASSYNRGRNTEAFF. In DNA, the CDR3 is TGTGCCAGCAGTTACAACAGGGGGCGAAACACTGAAGCTTTCTTT. Drawing the rest from reference TRBV28 and TRBJ1-1, the complete variable domain is DVKVTQSSRYLVKRTGEKVFLECVQDMDHENMFWYRQDPGLGLRLIYFSYDVKMKEKGDIPEGYSVSREKKERFSLILESASTNQTSMYLCASSYNRGRNTEAFFGQGTRLTVV.

This clone showed up just once. This rearrangement joins TRBV20-1 to TRBJ2-7; 8 bases are shared with TRBD1. Germline CDR1 reads DFQATT; CDR2 reads SNEGSKA (reference sequence). V lost 1 base, J lost 6 bases, and 8 bases stayed unmatched. This CDR3 has 14 amino acids. CDR3 amino acids: CSARAGQGAVEQYF. CDR3 nucleotides: TGCAGTGCTAGAGCTGGGCAGGGGGCGGTCGAGCAGTACTTC.

CDR3 residues: CASSSLGGGSYNEQFF. The CDR3 nucleotides read TGTGCCAGCAGCTCGCTGGGGGGAGGCTCATACAATGAGCAGTTCTTC. J is TRBJ2-1 and V is TRBV25-1, with D perhaps matching TRBD2 (6 bases). Germline assignment: CDR1 MGHDK and CDR2 SYGVNS. The ends were cut back, 6 bases at V and 4 bases at J, with 19 bases in the middle. This CDR3 is 16 amino acids long.

V and J are TRBV20-1 and TRBJ1-2; 8 bases match TRBD1. V lost 0 bases to trimming and J lost 4 bases; unmatched junction nucleotides: 4. Germline CDR1 reads DFQATT; CDR2 reads SNEGSKA (reference sequence). This CDR3 spans 14 amino acids. For the CDR3, the DNA is TGCAGTGCTAGAGAAAGACAGGGGAGCTATGGCTACACCTTC. Translation gives CSARERQGSYGYTF.

This clone was seen ten or more times. The rearrangement joins TRBV28 to TRBJ1-6; a weak D match, TRBD1 (6 bases). Trimming shortened V by 6 bases and J by 7 bases, and 19 bases separated the two germline ends. The germline V gene encodes CDR1 MDHEN and CDR2 SYDVKM. The CDR3 runs to 16 residues. The CDR3 DNA reads as TGTGCCAGCAGCAAACTCGGCCAGGGGATAAATTCACCCCTCCACTTT. Encoded protein: CASSKLGQGINSPLHF.

The rearrangement links TRBV20-1 to TRBJ2-7; D possibly matches TRBD1 or TRBD2 (5 bases each). CDR1 is DFQATT and CDR2 is SNEGSKA in the germline V gene (reference sequence). Trimming took 0 bases from V and 2 from J, leaving 14 bases between them. CDR3 size: 15 residues. The DNA for the CDR3 is TGCAGTGCTAGAGATCTAGAGGGGCAGGCCTACGAGCAGTACTTC. Its protein product is CSARDLEGQAYEQYF.

This chain connects TRBV7-2 to TRBJ2-5; unclear D gene. Germline CDR1 is SGHTA and CDR2 is FQGNSA. V was clipped by 7 bases and J by 1 base, with 16 bases between them. The CDR3 totals 15 residues. DNA for the CDR3: TGTGCCAGCATCTCAGCGATCACCACCCAAGAGACCCAGTACTTC. Encoded protein: CASISAITTQETQYF.

In this sample, this clone is medium-sized. J is TRBJ1-2 and V is TRBV15; maybe TRBD1 (6 bases). The CDR3 loop spans 14 amino acids. The V end lost 1 base, the J end lost 3 bases, and 9 bases lay between the germline ends. Germline values: CDR1 LNHNV, CDR2 YYDKDF (reference sequence). CDR3 sequence (DNA): TGTGCCACCAGCAGAGCTACAGGGCACTATGGCTACACCTTC. Translating gives CATSRATGHYGYTF.

This clone has at least ten counts. The chain links TRBV3-1 to TRBJ1-4, with D maybe TRBD1 (5 bases). The germline V and J ends were trimmed by 8 bases and 7 bases, with 11 bases remaining between them. Per germline, CDR1 LGHDT and CDR2 YNNKEL (reference sequence). The CDR3 covers 12 residues. The CDR3 loop reads CASGGMREKLFF. The CDR3 coding sequence is TGTGCCAGCGGGGGTATGCGTGAAAAACTGTTTTTT. Variable domain in full (rest from reference TRBV3-1 and TRBJ1-4): DTAVSQTPKYLVTQMGNDKSIKCEQNLGHDTMYWYKQDSKKFLKIMFSYNNKELIINETVPNRFSPKSPDKAHLNLHINSLELGDSAVYFCASGGMREKLFFGSGTQLSVL.

A few counts support this clone. Compared with germline, one end of the junction differs, possibly owing to a read error. This chain connects TRBV12-3 or TRBV12-4 to TRBJ2-7, with 7 bases identical to TRBD1. The CDR3 loop spans 13 amino acids. CDR3 loop: CASSQGQAYEKYF. The CDR3 nucleotides are TGTGCCAGCAGCCAAGGACAGGCATACGAGAAGTACTTC.

The chain is built from TRBV30 and TRBJ1-2; 9 nucleotides line up with TRBD1. V gave up 2 bases and J gave up 1 base; unmatched junction bases: 5. The CDR3 runs 15 residues. The V gene's germline CDR1 is GTSNPN and CDR2 SVGIG (reference sequence). The CDR3 DNA sequence: TGTGCCTGGAGTAGCGGGACAGGGAATAACTATGGCTACACCTTC. Amino acid sequence: CAWSSGTGNNYGYTF.

The genes are TRBV5-8 and TRBJ1-2; D uncertain. The CDR3 has 15 residues. Germline CDR1 SGHTS, CDR2 YDEGEE. V was pared by 3 bases and J by 8 bases, with 20 bases between. The CDR3 sequence is CASSSSPRGPLGYTF. DNA of the CDR3: TGTGCCAGCAGCTCGTCCCCACGAGGGCCGTTGGGCTACACCTTC.

Within the sample, this clone is medium-sized (0.01 to 0.1%). The chain links TRBV19 to TRBJ2-2, with D tentatively TRBD2 (6 bases). From germline, CDR1 is LNHDA and CDR2 SQIVND (reference sequence). Between the trimmed V and J ends, which lost 6 bases and 4 bases, there was a span of 15 bases. The CDR3 sequence is 15 residues long. The CDR3 DNA sequence: TGTGCCAGTAGAGGGGCTAGCGCTAGCACCGGGGAGCTGTTTTTT. This encodes CASRGASASTGELFF.

In this sample, this clone turned up many times. V is TRBV20-1 and J is TRBJ1-1, with TRBD1 as a possible D gene (6 bases). This CDR3 spans 13 amino acids. Germline CDR1 DFQATT, CDR2 SNEGSKA (reference sequence). V shed 6 bases and J shed 4 bases, with 15 bases lying between them. The CDR3 region is CSADTGIGTEAFF. CDR3 in DNA: TGCAGTGCCGACACAGGGATCGGCACTGAAGCTTTCTTT.

This clone came up many times. The chain is built from TRBV11-2 and TRBJ2-7, with 11 bases identical to TRBD1. The ends lost 5 bases at V and 7 bases at J; junction bases unmatched: 7. Germline V lookup: CDR1 SGHAT, CDR2 FQNNGV. The CDR3 covers 14 residues. Here the CDR3 reads CASSAGQGAREQYF. CDR3 sequence (DNA): TGTGCCAGCAGCGCCGGACAGGGGGCGCGAGAGCAGTACTTC. The full variable domain, with the rest looked up from reference TRBV11-2 and TRBJ2-7, is EAGVAQSPRYKIIEKRQSVAFWCNPISGHATLYWYQQILGQGPKLLIQFQNNGVVDDSQLPKDRFSAERLKGVDSTLKIQPAKLEDSAVYLCASSAGQGAREQYFGPGTRLTVT.

With regard to this clone: The junction differs from germline at one of its ends, possibly a read error. The sample contains more than one DNA sequence encoding this CDR3. The chain uses TRBV20-1 and TRBJ2-6, with 9 bases identical to TRBD1. The CDR3 sequence is 16 residues long. Germline V CDR1 and CDR2: DFQATT, SNEGSKA (reference sequence). CDR3 sequence (DNA): TGCAGTGTCCCCACAGGGGGCGCAACTGGGGCCAACGTCCTTACTTTC. As protein: CSVPTGGATGANVLTF.

In this sample, this clone turned up many times. CDR3 bases: TGTGCCAGCAGCTCGGGACCGAACACCGGGGAGCTGTTTTTT. Its protein product is CASSSGPNTGELFF. This chain connects TRBV7-3 to TRBJ2-2; D may correspond to TRBD1 or TRBD2 (5 bases each). With 4 bases removed from V and 0 bases from J, the gap between germline ends came to 6 bases. The CDR3 consists of 14 residues. The germline CDR1 and CDR2 sequences are SGHTA and FQGTGA.

The table lists this clone with many counts. The J gene is TRBJ1-5, the V gene TRBV9; no clear D gene. The CDR3 extends over 15 amino acids. Trimming cost V 0 bases and J 0 bases, with 7 bases left between them. CDR1 and CDR2 (germline): SGDLS, YYNGEE. The CDR3 nucleotides are TGTGCCAGCAGCGTAGACGGGTTTAGCAATCAGCCCCAGCATTTT. Its translation is CASSVDGFSNQPQHF.

This clone is termed medium-sized. The chain employs TRBV7-9 and TRBJ1-2; possible D gene TRBD1, 5 bases. Germline V gene lookup returns CDR1 SEHNR and CDR2 FQNEAQ (reference sequence). The CDR3 is made up of 17 amino acids. Trimming took 3 bases from V and 2 from J, leaving 19 bases between them. The CDR3 sequence: CASSFPNAYQGNYGYTF. The DNA of the CDR3 is TGTGCCAGCAGCTTTCCCAACGCGTACCAGGGAAACTATGGCTACACCTTC.

By proportion, this clone is medium-sized (0.01 to 0.1%). The chain has TRBV7-2 and TRBJ2-7, with 7 bases aligning to TRBD1. Trimming at V came to 4 bases and at J to 4 bases, leaving 7 bases not matched to a gene. The germline V gene has CDR1 SGHTA and CDR2 FQGNSA. The CDR3 covers 14 residues. This CDR3 reads CASSSSRDSYEQYF. The DNA of the CDR3 is TGTGCCAGCAGCTCGTCCCGGGACAGTTACGAGCAGTACTTC.

This clone is medium-sized (0.01 to 0.1%) in the sample. The genes are TRBV28 and TRBJ1-1; no clear D gene. Germline V CDR1 and CDR2: MDHEN, SYDVKM. The CDR3 totals 16 residues. The V end lost 2 bases, the J end lost 2 bases, and 15 bases lay between the germline ends. CDR3 sequence (DNA): TGTGCCAGCAGTTTAGACCTCTGGGGATCAAACACTGAAGCTTTCTTT. Translating gives CASSLDLWGSNTEAFF.

This clone counts as medium-sized (0.01 to 0.1%). CDR3: CASSPLGETQYF. For the CDR3, the DNA is TGTGCCAGCAGTCCTTTAGGGGAGACCCAGTACTTC. The chain employs TRBV2 and TRBJ2-5; D is ambiguous. Germline-derived CDR1 and CDR2 are SNHLY and FYNNEI. Trimming took off 5 bases at V and 5 bases at J, with 9 bases between the two ends. The CDR3 covers 12 residues.